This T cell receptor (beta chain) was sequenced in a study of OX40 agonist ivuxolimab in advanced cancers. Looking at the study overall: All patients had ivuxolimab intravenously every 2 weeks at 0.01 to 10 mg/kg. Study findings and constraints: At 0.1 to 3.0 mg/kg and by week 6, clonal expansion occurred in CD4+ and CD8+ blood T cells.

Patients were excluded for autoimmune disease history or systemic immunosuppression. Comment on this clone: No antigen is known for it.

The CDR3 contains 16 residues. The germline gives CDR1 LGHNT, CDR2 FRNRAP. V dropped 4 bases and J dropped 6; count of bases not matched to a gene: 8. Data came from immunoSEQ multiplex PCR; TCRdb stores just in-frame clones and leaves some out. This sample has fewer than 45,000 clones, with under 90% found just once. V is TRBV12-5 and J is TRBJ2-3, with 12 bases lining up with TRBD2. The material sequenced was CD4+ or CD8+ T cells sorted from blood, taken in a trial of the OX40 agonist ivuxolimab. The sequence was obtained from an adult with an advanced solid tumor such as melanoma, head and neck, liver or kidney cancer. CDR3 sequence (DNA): TGTGCTAGTGGTTCCTCCCTAGCGGGGGGGCCGGATACGCAGTATTTT. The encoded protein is CASGSSLAGGPDTQYF. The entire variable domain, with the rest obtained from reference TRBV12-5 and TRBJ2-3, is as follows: DARVTQTPRHKVTEMGQEVTMRCQPILGHNTVFWYRQTMMQGLELLAYFRNRAPLDDSGMPKDRFSAEMPDATLATLKIQPSEPRDSAVYFCASGSSLAGGPDTQYFGPGTRLTVL.